This T cell receptor (beta chain) was retrieved from a study of beta chain features in type 1 diabetes. Study at large: Examination of sorted cells across all samples involved around 99 million cells.

From germline, CDR1 is SEHNR and CDR2 FQNEAQ (reference sequence). The CDR3 has 13 amino acids. V shed 1 base and J shed 4 bases, with 7 bases lying between them. For this clone: Its matching antigen is unknown.

Overall study findings and caveats: The study notes PCR might favor shorter templates equally in patients and controls. TCRB CDR3s from Type 1 diabetes patients were moderately but significantly shorter in all four CD4+ subsets. Using cDNA template may skew counts toward highly expressing activated cells.

As every portion of the isolated RNA was reverse transcribed, the sequencing read expressed TCRB transcripts. The study sequenced naive, central memory and regulatory T cell samples to an average of around 3.4 million reads. Repertoires were generated with immunoSEQ multiplex PCR, while TCRdb's copy carries only in-frame clones and drops some. The repertoire has roughly 160,000 clones, around 7.9% of them found once; the top ten carry 0.5%. Sequenced material: central memory CD4+ T cells from blood. V usage is TRBV7-9 and J usage is TRBJ1-2; D call uncertain. The origin of this receptor is a young man with type 1 diabetes. DNA of the CDR3: TGTGCCAGCAGCTTAGAACGGAGCTATGGCTACACCTTC. Encoded protein: CASSLERSYGYTF.